This T cell receptor beta chain is drawn from a study of blood T cell repertoires in COVID-19. Original methodology: The authors estimated nucleated cell counts from reference gene primer amplification. The assay was immunoSEQ multiplex PCR, and TCRdb's table has in-frame clones only and misses some. For V, J and clone size, that table is used; D and trimming come from the DNA. This table holds around 200,000 clones, approximately 90% found once. Two negative PCRs, clearance, or symptom resolution were required of recovered Cohort 3 donors. Germline values: CDR1 MDHEN, CDR2 SYDVKM. The CDR3 runs 15 residues. V gave up 4 bases and J gave up 4 bases, with 13 bases separating them.

The source is a woman between 18 and 29 years old who had recovered from COVID-19. V usage is TRBV28 and J usage is TRBJ1-4, with a tentative D call TRBD1 (6 bases). Sequences were obtained from PBMCs or T cells enriched from blood (not recorded which). The CDR3 region is CASSSPGEGNEKLFF. The CDR3 DNA reads as TGTGCCAGCAGTTCCCCAGGGGAAGGTAATGAAAAACTGTTTTTT.